This T cell receptor (beta chain) was captured in a study of blood T cell repertoires in COVID-19. Across the study: T cells, B-cell-depleted T cells, or PBMCs provided the cDNA or gDNA that served as material.

Measured with immunoSEQ multiplex PCR; TCRdb has only the in-frame clones, and not every one. The sample holds approximately 270,000 clones, around 90% seen once. There are 17 residues in the CDR3. Germline V gene sequence: CDR1 SGHTA, CDR2 FQGTGA. V was pared by 5 bases and J by 3 bases, with 12 bases of the junction left unmatched. The chain employs TRBV7-3 and TRBJ2-3; TRBD1 matches at 9 bases. This receptor was obtained from a woman aged 30 to 39 with acute COVID-19. The specimen sequenced was PBMCs or T cells enriched from blood (not recorded which). The DNA of the CDR3 is TGTGCCAGCAGCCCTCCCGGTGACAGGGGGGAAACAGATACGCAGTATTTT. Amino acids: CASSPPGDRGETDTQYF.